The clone carrying this T cell receptor (beta chain) showed up many times. Its matching antigen is unknown. TCRdb ran MiXCR on the reads and lists one entry per CDR3 protein. The sample has approximately 990,000 distinct CDR3 sequences, around 29% seen once. This sample was taken from a study of T cell repertoires in cytomegalovirus infection. Study details: Used in the study were CMV epitopes, some recently identified and HLA-C-restricted, others well-studied and HLA-B-restricted.

Overall study results and limits: Dominant in the ex vivo response were TCR beta clonotypes restricted by HLA-C and specific for CMV.

The CDR3 is 15 residues long. V lost 1 base and J lost 5; bases outside the gene matches: 4. CDR1 and CDR2 (germline): SGHTA, FQGNSA. The material was cultured CD8+ T cells from PBMCs, obtained from culture after CMV antigen stimulation. The chain links TRBV7-2 to TRBJ2-1, with TRBD1 identical over 8 bases. This TCR came from a human donor in good health (CMV status not recorded). Some clones in this sample may be carry-over from other donors' samples. The CDR3 here is CASSLVGQGNNEQFF. CDR3 in DNA: TGTGCCAGCAGCTTAGTAGGACAGGGAAACAATGAGCAGTTCTTC.